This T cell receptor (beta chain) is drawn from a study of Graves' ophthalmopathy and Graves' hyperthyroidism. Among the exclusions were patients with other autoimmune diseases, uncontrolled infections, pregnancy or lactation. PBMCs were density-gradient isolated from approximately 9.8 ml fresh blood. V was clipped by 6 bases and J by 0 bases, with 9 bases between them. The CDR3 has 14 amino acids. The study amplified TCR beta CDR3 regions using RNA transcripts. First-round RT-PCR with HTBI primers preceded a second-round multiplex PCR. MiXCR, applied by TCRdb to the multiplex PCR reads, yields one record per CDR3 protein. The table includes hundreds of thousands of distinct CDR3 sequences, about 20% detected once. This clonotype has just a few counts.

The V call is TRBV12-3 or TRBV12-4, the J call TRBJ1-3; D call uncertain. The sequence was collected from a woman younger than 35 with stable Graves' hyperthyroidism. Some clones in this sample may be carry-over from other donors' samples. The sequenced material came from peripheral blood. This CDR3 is CASRGFNSGNTIYF. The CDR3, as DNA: TGTGCCAGCAGGGGCTTCAACTCTGGAAACACCATATATTTT.